A selection of T cell receptor beta chains follows, all from one sample in a study of T cells in Graves' hyperthyroidism and ophthalmopathy. Via MiXCR, TCRdb re-called the multiplex PCR reads, giving one row per CDR3 protein. The data hold around 370,000 distinct CDR3 sequences, with under 20% observed a single time. Sequencing used blood. The receptors stem from a man in his late teens or twenties with Graves' ophthalmopathy. The CDR3 runs from the conserved cysteine through the conserved F or W. D genes are given only for firm matches. Where a row states a size, it is once, few, many or the class of an expanded clone; other rows omit it.

j_call d_call cdr3_length clone_size v_call cdr3_nt cdr3_aa
TRBJ2-3 TRBD1 15 - TRBV2 TGTGCCAGCAGTGTCGAAGGGGGCCGTTCAGATACGCAGTATTTT CASSVEGGRSDTQYF
TRBJ1-2 - 17 - TRBV9 TGTGCCAGCAGCGACCAACGGGACACAGCCTTTAACTATGGCTACACCTTC CASSDQRDTAFNYGYTF
TRBJ2-3 TRBD2 16 few TRBV5-1 TGCGCCAGCAGCTTGCAACCTAGCGGGGGTAGAGATACGCAGTATTTT CASSLQPSGGRDTQYF
TRBJ2-2 TRBD2 14 - TRBV6-1 TGTGCCAGCAGTATAAGCGGGGGCACCGGGGAGCTGTTTTTT CASSISGGTGELFF
TRBJ2-2 TRBD1 17 few TRBV6-5 TGTGCCAGCAGTTACTCATACAGGGGACCTAACACCGGGGAGCTGTTTTTT CASSYSYRGPNTGELFF
TRBJ2-5 TRBD1 12 - TRBV29-1 TGCAGCGAAGGACAGGGCGAAGAGACCCAGTACTTC CSEGQGEETQYF
TRBJ2-7 - 13 many TRBV7-9 TGTGCCAGCAGCTTAGCGTCCCCGGACGAGCAGTACTTC CASSLASPDEQYF
TRBJ1-5 - 13 many TRBV7-8 TGTGCCAGCACCTCGGGTAGCAATCAGCCCCAGCATTTT CASTSGSNQPQHF
TRBJ1-2 - 11 - TRBV28 TGTGCCAGCACCCTCGTCTATGGCTACACCTTC CASTLVYGYTF
TRBJ1-1 - 17 many TRBV28 TGTGCCAGCAGTTTATCCCTTGGGGACGGGAAAAGGGGGGTAGCTTTCTTT CASSLSLGDGKRGVAFF
TRBJ2-2 TRBD2 18 - TRBV4-1 TGCGCCAGCAGCCACCGCCAGGGAGGGAACGCGAACACCGGGGAGCTGTTTTTT CASSHRQGGNANTGELFF
TRBJ2-5 - 15 once TRBV11-3 TGTGCCAGCAGCTTAGGAATTCGCGGGCAAGAGACCCAGTACTTC CASSLGIRGQETQYF
TRBJ1-2 - 14 many TRBV27 TGTGCCACCGGAGGGACACTCGGAGGCTATGGCTACACCTTC CATGGTLGGYGYTF
TRBJ2-5 TRBD2 16 many TRBV12-3/TRBV12-4 TGTGCCAGCAGTCTAATAGCGGGGAGATTGGGGGAGACCCAGTACTTC CASSLIAGRLGETQYF
TRBJ2-2 - 15 - TRBV10-2 TGCGCCACCCGGGGAAGCAGGGCGGACACCGGGGAGCTGTTTTTT CATRGSRADTGELFF
TRBJ2-3 TRBD2 17 many TRBV24-1 TGTGCCACCAGTGATTTGAAGGGACTAGCTAGCACAGATACGCAGTATTTT CATSDLKGLASTDTQYF
TRBJ1-5 TRBD1 17 - TRBV13 TGTGCCAGCAGCCTCGGGGGACAGGGGCATAGCAATCAGCCCCAGCATTTT CASSLGGQGHSNQPQHF
TRBJ2-1 - 15 - TRBV6-5 TGTGCCAGCAGTTCCCGACCGGGACACCACAATGAGCAGTTCTTC CASSSRPGHHNEQFF
TRBJ1-1 - 14 many TRBV3-1 TGTGCCAGCAGCCAAGATTGGGGGAACACTGAAGCTTTCTTT CASSQDWGNTEAFF
TRBJ1-1 - 10 - TRBV2 TGTGCCAGTAAGACAGTGGAAGCTTTCTTT CASKTVEAFF
TRBJ2-7 - 13 few TRBV20-1 TGCAGTGCTTCCCCGGACACCGAGTACGAGCAGTACTTC CSASPDTEYEQYF
TRBJ1-1 - 13 many TRBV24-1 TGTGCCACCAGTGGCCGAGAGGGGAGCAAAGCTTTCTTT CATSGREGSKAFF
TRBJ1-2 - 13 few TRBV20-1 TGCAGTGCTAACCCGGGGACGGACTATGGCTACACCTTC CSANPGTDYGYTF
TRBJ1-6 TRBD1 18 many TRBV7-8 TGTGCCAGCAGCCCACAGGGGGACCTCTTCTCCTATAATTCACCCCTCCACTTT CASSPQGDLFSYNSPLHF
TRBJ1-4 - 15 many TRBV2 TGTGCCAGCAGTCGCGGACAGACCTCTAATGAAAAACTGTTTTTT CASSRGQTSNEKLFF
TRBJ2-3 TRBD1 15 many TRBV7-7 TGTGCCAGCAGCGCGGGGACAGGGGGGAAAGATACGCAGTATTTT CASSAGTGGKDTQYF
TRBJ1-2 - 12 few TRBV29-1 TGCAGCGTTGAAGGGCCGGGCTATGGCTACACCTTC CSVEGPGYGYTF
TRBJ1-6 - 14 few TRBV5-1 TGCGCCAGCAGCGAGAGGGACGCGGGGTCACCCCTCCACTTT CASSERDAGSPLHF
TRBJ2-3 - 15 - TRBV18 TGTGCCAGCTCAACCACAGATACCTTCACAGATACGCAGTATTTT CASSTTDTFTDTQYF
TRBJ1-1 TRBD1 19 many TRBV5-1 TGCGCCAGCAGCTTGGCCGGGTATAGGGACAGGTCGGCAGACACTGAAGCTTTCTTT CASSLAGYRDRSADTEAFF
TRBJ2-5 TRBD1 16 few TRBV10-1 TGCGCCAGCTTAAAACGGGACAGGGTGCGTAGAGAGACCCAGTACTTC CASLKRDRVRRETQYF
TRBJ1-1 - 11 - TRBV6-1 TGTGCCAGCAGGCAAGACAGGGAAGCTTTCTTT CASRQDREAFF
TRBJ2-3 - 17 many TRBV28 TGTGCCAGCAGTTTAATCTCGACTACTCTTAGCACAGATACGCAGTATTTT CASSLISTTLSTDTQYF
TRBJ2-5 - 16 - TRBV9 TGTGCCAGCAGCGATGACAGCCATTTGGGGGTGGAGACCCAGTACTTC CASSDDSHLGVETQYF
TRBJ2-5 - 14 many TRBV4-1 TGCGCCAGCAGCCAAGCGGGAATACAAGAGACCCAGTACTTC CASSQAGIQETQYF